This TCR beta chain emerged from a study of blood T cell repertoires in COVID-19. Study-level background: T cells, B-cell-depleted T cells, or PBMCs supplied cDNA or gDNA.

This clone is a singleton in its sample. Original processing notes: Reference gene primer amplification gave nucleated cell count estimates. This table comes from immunoSEQ multiplex PCR, and its TCRdb copy is limited to in-frame clones, with some not included. That table is the source of V, J and clone size, and D and trimming were worked out from the DNA. The repertoire consists of around 170,000 clones, with under 90% occurring once and the leading ten covering around an eighth. Germline V gives CDR1 LNHDA, CDR2 SQIVND (reference sequence). The CDR3 runs to 14 residues. Trimming cost V 5 bases and J 4 bases; bases outside gene matches: 6.

What was sequenced was peripheral blood. This receptor was taken from a man aged 30 to 39 with active or convalescent COVID-19. The chain recombines TRBV19 with TRBJ1-1, with 8 bases that match TRBD1. The CDR3 spells CASSYQGAGTEAFF. The CDR3 DNA follows: TGTGCCAGTAGTTATCAGGGGGCCGGCACTGAAGCTTTCTTT.